Below are 29 T cell receptor beta chains sequenced from a single sample in a study of blood T cell repertoires in COVID-19. The method was immunoSEQ multiplex PCR; TCRdb's version includes in-frame clones alone and lacks a portion of them. The sample includes around 250,000 clones, approximately 86% seen only once; the top ten take 8.5% to 9%. Sample: peripheral blood. The receptor set was obtained from a man aged 35 to 55 with active or convalescent COVID-19.

The rearrangement links TRBV4-1 to TRBJ1-4; possible D gene TRBD1, 6 bases. There are 16 residues in the CDR3. Trimming pared 3 bases from V and 8 bases from J, leaving 19 bases between. Germline V lookup: CDR1 MGHRA, CDR2 YSYEKL. CDR3 bases: TGCGCCAGCAGCCACCCGACAGGACGGGAATGGGAAAAACTGTTTTTT. This gives the protein CASSHPTGREWEKLFF.

V gene TRBV5-1 combines with J gene TRBJ2-1; 7 nucleotides match TRBD1. Trimming took 2 bases from V and 6 from J; bases not matched to a gene: 11. In germline, CDR1 is SGHRS, CDR2 YFSETQ. The length of the CDR3 is 16 residues. The CDR3 spells CASSFRRQGWSNEQFF. The CDR3 DNA is TGCGCCAGCAGCTTTAGGAGACAGGGCTGGAGCAATGAGCAGTTCTTC.

The V and J genes are TRBV11-2 and TRBJ1-5; D remains ambiguous. With 2 bases removed from V and 0 bases from J, the gap between germline ends came to 8 bases. Germline V gene sequence: CDR1 SGHAT, CDR2 FQNNGV. CDR3 length equals 15 residues. The CDR3 region is CASSLNMVSNQPQHF. CDR3 nucleotide sequence: TGTGCCAGCAGCTTAAACATGGTTAGCAATCAGCCCCAGCATTTT.

This chain uses TRBV7-9 with TRBJ1-2, with a weak D call TRBD1 (6 bases). Trimming shortened V by 2 bases and J by 0 bases, and 10 bases separated the two germline ends. Germline lookup yields CDR1 SEHNR and CDR2 FQNEAQ (reference sequence). The length of the CDR3 is 15 residues. CDR3 residues: CASSLTGGTNYGYTF. CDR3 sequence (DNA): TGTGCCAGCAGCTTAACGGGGGGCACTAACTATGGCTACACCTTC.

Concerning this clone itself: Other nucleotide sequences from this sample produce the same CDR3. The chain has TRBV7-9 and TRBJ2-5; D gene unclear. Germline CDR1 and CDR2: SEHNR and FQNEAQ (reference sequence). Trimming pared 1 base from V and 3 bases from J, leaving 9 bases between. The CDR3 totals 14 residues. CDR3 coding DNA: TGTGCCAGCAGCTTAGGTGCCTCGGAAGAGACCCAGTACTTC. It encodes CASSLGASEETQYF.

This clone was counted once. The V and J genes are TRBV25-1 and TRBJ1-5; no definite D call. CDR1 is MGHDK, CDR2 SYGVNS, per germline. The CDR3 runs 15 residues. The ends were cut back, 1 base at V and 0 bases at J, with 7 bases in the middle. CDR3 bases: TGTGCCAGCAGTGAATCGGGAGATAGCAATCAGCCCCAGCATTTT. Translating it yields CASSESGDSNQPQHF.

This chain links TRBV9 with TRBJ2-7, with 14 bases aligning to TRBD2. Germline V gene sequence: CDR1 SGDLS, CDR2 YYNGEE. The CDR3 is 15 residues long. Germline trimming cut 4 bases from V and 6 bases from J; bases unmatched to any gene: 6. The CDR3 loop reads CASSLGTSGGREQYF. The CDR3 nucleotides are TGTGCCAGCAGCTTGGGGACTAGCGGGGGACGCGAGCAGTACTTC. Together with reference TRBV9 and TRBJ2-7, the CDR3 gives the full variable domain: DSGVTQTPKHLITATGQRVTLRCSPRSGDLSVYWYQQSLDQGLQFLIQYYNGEERAKGNILERFSAQQFPDLHSELNLSSLELGDSALYFCASSLGTSGGREQYFGPGTRLTVT.

The V call is TRBV11-1, the J call TRBJ1-1; D perhaps matches TRBD1 (6 bases). This CDR3 has 16 amino acids. V lost 0 bases and J 0 bases, leaving 11 bases between the germline ends. Looked up from germline, CDR1 is SGHAT and CDR2 is FQDESV (reference sequence). CDR3 DNA: TGTGCCAGCAGCTTAGCCGTACAGGGATTGAACACTGAAGCTTTCTTT. Protein product: CASSLAVQGLNTEAFF.

CDR3 coding DNA: TGTGCCAGCAGTTGGGGGACACCTGATATGAATACGCAGTATTTT. It yields the protein CASSWGTPDMNTQYF. The rearrangement uses TRBV6-5 and TRBJ2-3; possible D gene TRBD1, 6 bases. V was shortened by 4 bases and J by 7 bases, with 18 bases between the two germline ends. Germline lookup yields CDR1 MNHEY and CDR2 SVGAGI. CDR3 size: 15 residues.

The V and J genes are TRBV15 and TRBJ2-5; 7 bases align to TRBD1. The CDR3 covers 15 residues. Germline loops: CDR1 LNHNV, CDR2 YYDKDF (reference sequence). The V gene end was trimmed by 4 bases and the J gene end by 4 bases; junction bases not matched to a gene: 9. Written as DNA, the CDR3 is TGTGCCACCAGCACAAGACAGGGAATGGGAGAGACCCAGTACTTC. As protein: CATSTRQGMGETQYF.

The chain has TRBV5-1 and TRBJ2-1, with TRBD2 identical over 12 bases. The germline V gene encodes CDR1 SGHRS and CDR2 YFSETQ. With 4 bases clipped from V and 5 bases from J, the junction kept 4 bases outside the gene matches. The CDR3 consists of 15 residues. Here the CDR3 reads CASSPTSGRNNEQFF. In nucleotides, the CDR3 is TGCGCCAGCAGCCCGACTAGCGGGAGAAACAATGAGCAGTTCTTC.

The table lists this clone with a count of one. The chain combines TRBV7-9 with TRBJ1-4, with D perhaps matching TRBD1 (5 bases). V was pared by 3 bases and J by 7 bases, with 9 bases between. There are 13 residues in the CDR3. Germline-derived CDR1 and CDR2 are SEHNR and FQNEAQ (reference sequence). DNA for the CDR3: TGTGCCAGCAGCTTGGGGGGAGGTGAAAAACTGTTTTTT. This sequence encodes CASSLGGGEKLFF. Full variable domain (remainder filled in from reference TRBV7-9 and TRBJ1-4): DTGVSQNPRHKITKRGQNVTFRCDPISEHNRLYWYRQTLGQGPEFLTYFQNEAQLEKSRLLSDRFSAERPKGSFSTLEIQRTEQGDSAMYLCASSLGGGEKLFFGSGTQLSVL.

The J gene is TRBJ1-3, the V gene TRBV28; D is ambiguous. CDR1 is MDHEN, CDR2 SYDVKM, per germline. This CDR3 has 17 amino acids. Trimming removed 5 bases from V and 0 bases from J, with 17 bases in between. CDR3 residues: CASSPGGRTFSGNTIYF. The DNA of the CDR3 is TGTGCCAGCAGTCCCGGCGGCAGAACATTCTCTGGAAACACCATATATTTT.

The sample holds one count of this clone. The CDR3 spells CASSPPLAGQPNEQFF. The CDR3 region has the DNA TGTGCCAGCTCCCCGCCCCTAGCGGGCCAGCCTAATGAGCAGTTCTTC. The chain combines TRBV18 with TRBJ2-1; 8 bases match TRBD2. The junction had 14 bases not matched to a gene; V was cut back by 6 bases and J by 7 bases. CDR1 and CDR2 (germline): KGHSH, LQKENI. There are 16 residues in the CDR3.

J is TRBJ2-3 and V is TRBV30; tentative D call: TRBD2 (5 bases). CDR3 length equals 14 residues. Germline values: CDR1 GTSNPN, CDR2 SVGIG (reference sequence). The V gene lost 5 bases and the J gene lost 0 bases, with 12 bases spanning the gap. In nucleotides, the CDR3 is TGTGCCTGGGATACTAGTGGGAGCACAGATACGCAGTATTTT. This sequence encodes CAWDTSGSTDTQYF. Drawing the rest from reference TRBV30 and TRBJ2-3, the complete variable domain is SQTIHQWPATLVQPVGSPLSLECTVEGTSNPNLYWYRQAAGRGLQLLFYSVGIGQISSEVPQNLSASRPQDRQFILSSKKLLLSDSGFYLCAWDTSGSTDTQYFGPGTRLTVL.

This chain connects TRBV27 to TRBJ2-5; 8 nucleotides align to TRBD1. CDR1 and CDR2 (germline): MNHEY, SMNVEV (reference sequence). V shed 5 bases and J 4 bases; nucleotides not matched to a gene: 15. The CDR3 has 17 amino acids. The CDR3 DNA reads TGTGCCAGCAGTCCCCGACAGGGGACGGTTACGGGAGAGACCCAGTACTTC. The encoded protein is CASSPRQGTVTGETQYF.

This chain joins TRBV3-1 (or the pseudogene TRBV3-2) and TRBJ2-7; tentatively, D is TRBD2 (6 bases). The CDR3 contains 15 residues. Germline V gene data show CDR1 as LGHDT and CDR2 as YNNKEL (reference sequence). V was cut by 3 bases and J by 2 bases, with 14 bases left in between. The CDR3 nucleotides read TGTGCCAGCAGCCAGGCCCGGACTACAGCCTACGAGCAGTACTTC. This sequence encodes CASSQARTTAYEQYF.

The chain has TRBV5-6 and TRBJ2-2; D may be TRBD1 (5 bases). With 7 bases removed from V and 1 base from J, the gap between germline ends came to 8 bases. The CDR3 is made up of 13 amino acids. Germline V gives CDR1 SGHDT, CDR2 YYEEEE. CDR3 amino acids: CASLDKNTGELFF. In DNA, the CDR3 is TGTGCCAGCTTGGACAAGAACACCGGGGAGCTGTTTTTT.

This clone occurred once. The V and J genes are TRBV4-2 and TRBJ2-3, with 8 bases that match TRBD2. Looked up from germline, CDR1 is LGHNA and CDR2 is YNFKEQ. The CDR3 sequence is 18 residues long. The J segment lost 0 bases and the V segment lost 0 bases, leaving 8 bases of the junction unmatched. CDR3 nucleotide sequence: TGTGCCAGCAGCCAAGAACGGCCCAGCGGGAGAAGCACAGATACGCAGTATTTT. Amino acids: CASSQERPSGRSTDTQYF.

Concerning this clone itself: Other DNA sequences of this sample code for an identical CDR3. The V and J genes are TRBV9 and TRBJ2-3; 7 bases agree with TRBD2. There are 15 residues in the CDR3. Per germline, CDR1 SGDLS and CDR2 YYNGEE. The V segment lost 0 bases and the J segment 1 base; nucleotides outside the gene matches: 2. This CDR3 is CASSVEAGGTDTQYF. In DNA, the CDR3 is TGTGCCAGCAGCGTAGAGGCGGGGGGCACAGATACGCAGTATTTT.

This chain uses TRBV6-5 with TRBJ2-1; D might be TRBD2 (5 bases). The V gene lost 2 bases and the J gene lost 9 bases, with 8 bases spanning the gap. Germline assignment: CDR1 MNHEY and CDR2 SVGAGI. The CDR3 loop spans 12 amino acids. The CDR3, as DNA: TGTGCCAGCAGTTACCGGGGTAGTGAGCAGTTCTTC. Encoded protein: CASSYRGSEQFF.

The chain combines TRBV5-1 with TRBJ2-1, with a possible D match to TRBD2 (5 bases). V was trimmed by 5 bases and J by 0 bases, leaving 12 bases between them. Per germline, CDR1 SGHRS and CDR2 YFSETQ. This CDR3 is 15 amino acids long. Here the CDR3 DNA reads TGCGCCAGCAGGCAAACTAGTAGCTCCTACAATGAGCAGTTCTTC. This translates into CASRQTSSSYNEQFF.

The CDR3 coding sequence is TGTGCCAGCAGCCAGTACGGGGCAACTAATGAAAAACTGTTTTTT. Its translation is CASSQYGATNEKLFF. This sequence joins TRBV14 and TRBJ1-4, with D unclear. Germline CDR1 and CDR2: SGHDN and FVKESK. V dropped 3 bases and J dropped 0 bases, with 8 bases sitting between them. CDR3 size: 15 residues.

This chain joins TRBV5-4 and TRBJ2-1; the D gene is possibly TRBD2 (6 bases). CDR3 length equals 14 residues. V shed 3 bases and J shed 5 bases, with 12 bases lying between them. Germline assignment: CDR1 SGHNT and CDR2 YYREEE (reference sequence). This CDR3 is CASSSSDYHNEQFF. DNA of the CDR3: TGTGCCAGCAGCTCATCGGACTATCACAATGAGCAGTTCTTC.

This clone was seen only once. This chain connects TRBV28 to TRBJ2-7; D not resolved. V dropped 6 bases and J dropped 3 bases, with 9 bases sitting between them. Looked up from germline, CDR1 is MDHEN and CDR2 is SYDVKM. The CDR3 contains 12 residues. This CDR3 is CASSSQYYEQYF. The CDR3 DNA sequence: TGTGCCAGCAGCTCTCAGTACTACGAGCAGTACTTC.

The chain combines TRBV29-1 with TRBJ2-5, with TRBD1 matching 8 bases. V gave up 4 bases and J gave up 5 bases; unmatched junction bases: 6. Germline CDR1 SQVTM, CDR2 ANQGSEA. This CDR3 contains 13 residues. The CDR3 region is CSVGQGLFETQYF. The CDR3, as DNA: TGCAGCGTTGGACAGGGGTTGTTTGAGACCCAGTACTTC.

This chain uses TRBV10-3 with TRBJ2-7; 8 bases line up with TRBD1. This CDR3 contains 15 residues. J lost 2 bases, V lost 9 bases, and 12 bases had no gene match. CDR1 ENHRY and CDR2 SYGVKD come from the germline V gene. DNA of the CDR3: TGTGCCATAACTCCCGGGACAGGACTGCCCTACGAGCAGTACTTC. Translation: CAITPGTGLPYEQYF.

This chain joins TRBV6-6 and TRBJ2-2; D is ambiguous. The CDR3 is 14 residues long. Trimming took 7 bases from V and 8 from J, leaving 17 bases between them. In germline, CDR1 is MNHNY, CDR2 SVGAGI (reference sequence). The CDR3 DNA sequence: TGTGCCAGCAATCCGAGTCCTTTAAAGGGGGAGCTGTTTTTT. As protein: CASNPSPLKGELFF.

The gene calls are TRBV6-2 or TRBV6-3 and TRBJ2-3; D unresolved. CDR3 length: 15 residues. V dropped 0 bases and J dropped 5 bases, with 12 bases sitting between them. CDR1 MNHEY and CDR2 SVGEGT come from the germline V gene. Here the CDR3 reads CASSYSPAGGDTQYF. The CDR3 region has the DNA TGTGCCAGCAGTTACTCTCCGGCAGGTGGAGATACGCAGTATTTT.